This TCR beta chain was observed in a study of blood T cell repertoires in COVID-19. This CDR3 comprises 15 residues. V dropped 6 bases and J dropped 6 bases, with 18 bases sitting between them. The germline V gene encodes CDR1 LNHDA and CDR2 SQIVND (reference sequence). This clone was seen once. Original data processing: Reference gene primer amplification yielded estimated nucleated cell counts. Profiling relied on immunoSEQ multiplex PCR, and the TCRdb table lists in-frame clones only, not all of them. V and J calls and clone size are copied from that table; D and trimming were computed from the DNA. The table includes under 250,000 clones, about 83% detected once.

The sequence was obtained from a man in his thirties or forties who had recovered from COVID-19. The sample comprised peripheral blood. This chain connects TRBV19 to TRBJ2-1, with D possibly TRBD1 on 7 matching bases. The CDR3 coding sequence is TGTGCCAGTAGGAACCGATATCAGGGGGGCAATGAGCAGTTCTTC. This codes for CASRNRYQGGNEQFF.